The 8 T cell receptor beta chains below all came from one sample that was sequenced in a study of blood T cells in healthy people across ages. Then a second PCR, running about 6 to 11 cycles, was carried out with a sample-barcoded 5' primer and a J-beta primer mix. MiXCR was run by TCRdb on the 5' RACE reads, yielding one entry per CDR3 protein. The sample gives under 1,000,000 distinct CDR3 sequences, roughly 40% of which show up once; 13% is in the top ten. The source material was blood. These receptors were taken from a young man in good health.

This clonotype appeared many times. J is TRBJ2-1 and V is TRBV20-1; no definite D call. Per germline, CDR1 DFQATT and CDR2 SNEGSKA (reference sequence). This CDR3 contains 16 residues. The V end was cut by 0 bases, the J end by 0 bases, with 12 bases between. The CDR3 DNA reads as TGCAGTGCTAGAGATTATCCGATGAGCTCCTACAATGAGCAGTTCTTC. Amino acids: CSARDYPMSSYNEQFF.

A few counts support this clonotype. The chain is built from TRBV20-1 and TRBJ1-2; weak D call: TRBD1 (5 bases). The germline V gene has CDR1 DFQATT and CDR2 SNEGSKA (reference sequence). The V end lost 4 bases, the J end lost 4 bases, and 10 bases lay between the germline ends. CDR3 length: 12 amino acids. The DNA for the CDR3 is TGCAGTGCTACGCAGGGAGGCTATGGCTACACCTTC. This encodes CSATQGGYGYTF.

J is TRBJ2-3 and V is TRBV20-1, with 10 positions matching TRBD2. V lost 5 bases to trimming and J lost 1 base; unmatched junction nucleotides: 3. CDR3 length equals 14 residues. Germline lookup yields CDR1 DFQATT and CDR2 SNEGSKA (reference sequence). Written as DNA, the CDR3 is TGCAGTGCTCGGACTAGCGGTCGCACAGATACGCAGTATTTT. Protein: CSARTSGRTDTQYF.

CDR3 region: CASSFSGGQFF. The CDR3 nucleotides read TGTGCCAGCAGTTTTAGCGGTGGGCAGTTCTTC. This chain joins TRBV12-3 or TRBV12-4 and TRBJ2-1, with D tentatively TRBD2 (6 bases). The length of the CDR3 is 11 residues. V lost 3 bases and J lost 12, with 9 bases in between.

The chain carries TRBV5-1 and TRBJ1-4; the D gene is possibly TRBD1 (6 bases). The V end lost 4 bases, the J end lost 13 bases, and 20 bases lay between the germline ends. Germline CDR1 is SGHRS and CDR2 is YFSETQ. This CDR3 has 14 residues. CDR3 sequence reads: CASSHRDTGGGLFF. CDR3 coding DNA: TGCGCCAGCAGCCACCGGGACACGGGAGGTGGACTGTTTTTT.

This clonotype has only a few counts. This chain joins TRBV28 and TRBJ2-7; 7 bases fit TRBD1. After removal of 5 bases from V and 2 bases from J, the junction contained 6 bases not matched to a gene. The CDR3 extends over 14 amino acids. Germline V gene data show CDR1 as MDHEN and CDR2 as SYDVKM. The CDR3 region is CASSTGTATYEQYF. The CDR3 nucleotides are TGTGCCAGCAGTACGGGGACAGCGACCTACGAGCAGTACTTC.

This clonotype was seen a handful of times. The J gene is TRBJ1-1, the V gene TRBV7-2, with TRBD1 as a possible D gene (6 bases). This CDR3 is 13 amino acids long. Trimming shortened V by 3 bases and J by 5 bases, and 10 bases separated the two germline ends. The germline CDR1 and CDR2 sequences are SGHTA and FQGNSA. The CDR3 nucleotides are TGTGCCAGCAGCTTTACAGGGAGGACTGAAGCTTTCTTT. Protein sequence: CASSFTGRTEAFF.

The rearrangement joins TRBV19 to TRBJ1-5; D ambiguous. The CDR3 totals 14 residues. Germline CDR1 is LNHDA and CDR2 is SQIVND (reference sequence). V lost 2 bases and J 4 bases, leaving 9 bases between the germline ends. This CDR3 reads CASSITIINQPQHF. The DNA of the CDR3 is TGTGCCAGTAGTATAACAATCATTAATCAGCCCCAGCATTTT.